This T cell receptor beta chain was profiled in a study of T cells in Graves' hyperthyroidism and ophthalmopathy. Findings and caveats of the study: Within blood appeared most thyroid clonotypes that had expanded above 0.001.

CDR1 and CDR2 from the germline V gene are LGHNT and FRNRAP. V lost 0 bases and J lost 3, with 13 bases in between. The CDR3 length is 16 residues. This clonotype was found many times. Its cognate antigen is unknown. Stable Graves' hyperthyroidism denoted no ophthalmopathy progression over 18 months. Each patient was aged 18 to 65 and had newly diagnosed hyperthyroidism of under 2 months' duration. RNA transcripts yielded amplified TCR beta CDR3 regions. HTBI primers were the set used in a first-round RT-PCR of the TCR CDR3. Each CDR3 protein gets one entry after TCRdb re-called the multiplex PCR reads with MiXCR. The sample yields approximately 640,000 distinct CDR3 sequences, around 15% seen once.

The sample was blood. The chain couples TRBV12-5 to TRBJ2-3, with TRBD2 as a possible D gene (6 bases). This TCR derives from a woman in her 30s with Graves' hyperthyroidism. CDR3 DNA sequence: TGTGCTAGTGGTTTGGTCCGAGCGGGCGGAACAGATACGCAGTATTTT. This encodes CASGLVRAGGTDTQYF.